This T cell receptor beta chain was captured in a study of cytomegalovirus exposure and HLA in healthy donors (TCRdb year 2017). About the investigation overall: An earlier analysis of 550 to 700 of the donors reported about 290 Gb of sequence data and roughly 100 million unique TCR beta sequences from 190 million or so T cells. A later genetic analysis used genome-wide SNP genotypes for about three fifths of the 666 donors, treating that subset as a discovery cohort. Every repertoire in the discovery cohort had been generated on one and the same sequencing platform. To study patterns of TCR occurrence, a later analysis re-analyzed previously published TCR beta repertoires from 600 to 750 donors and added high-resolution HLA genotyping. Among about 370 genotyped donors of the cohort, an average of approximately 220,000 unique TCR beta nucleotide sequences was sequenced per donor, of which 15% to 20% were non-productive. A handful of DR-DQ haplotypes were handled as single units for association and clustering because linkage in the cohort was strong. Typing coverage differed by locus: A, B, C, DRB1 and DQB1 were typed in roughly 620-630 donors, DQA1 in 522, DPA1 in some 570, and DPB1 in 472. The study combined high-throughput TCR immunosequencing, statistical association of individual TCRs with disease status, and machine learning to predict cytomegalovirus infection status. The study profiled the T cell repertoires of more than 500 subjects by immunosequencing and related them to cytomegalovirus serostatus. About 300 gigabases of sequencing data and 78 million or so unique TCR sequences were included in an early release covering about 700 HLA-typed donors. To decide whether each TCR beta V gene segment behaved as functional or pseudogenic, an earlier analysis of approximately 600 of the donors relied on high-throughput TCR beta sequencing. Donor age, sex, ethnicity and CMV serostatus were compiled alongside the repertoire data. In addition to the first cohort of 500 to 850 subjects, a separate validation cohort of 130 or so different subjects was used. Of the roughly 400 genotyped donors, 65% to 90% fell in the genetic ancestry cluster associated with self-reported Caucasian donors. The aim of the study was to test whether cataloging public T cell receptors could identify signatures of past pathogen exposure. HLA typing covered class I and class II loci at four-digit resolution. The later analysis used no new phenotypic data to find candidate immune exposures, relying instead on TCR beta sequences and their occurrence across donors.

General conclusions and limits of the study: According to a later analysis, parvovirus B19, influenza, CMV and Epstein-Barr virus appeared linked to several top co-occurrence clusters. Because some donors lacked HLA typing at each locus, the association tests relied only on the typed subset. Because counts were too low, more than 15 rarely observed V segments, including chromosome 9 orphons, were left out of the earlier analysis of approximately 580 of the donors. In vitro tests confirmed that a few of the cytomegalovirus-associated TCR beta chains recognize cytomegalovirus antigens. According to a later genetic analysis, donors in an Asian-associated ancestry cluster had fewer N-insertions in productive TCRs than the approximately 630-donor mean. A later analysis associated about 17,000 TCR beta sequences with specific HLA alleles at a false discovery rate of 0.05. Correlated functional status among segregating V segments might reflect linkage disequilibrium, but an unknown experimental factor could not be ruled out. A later analysis found that HLA-associated TCR beta chains were more clonally expanded and had lower generation probabilities than equally common non-associated chains. An association between a missense DCLRE1C variant and V-gene and J-gene trimming of TCR beta chains was found in a later genetic analysis and replicated in an independent cohort. This cohort had only TCR beta chains sequenced, and the lack of alpha or paired-chain data limited which features could be detected. Across donors, most TCR sequences were observed very rarely, whereas some public TCRs were present in many individuals. A group of highly shared sequence variants was considered likely to be a technical artifact of the sequencing pipeline. In a later analysis, TCR association rates were found to vary across HLA loci, with the most associated TCRs seen for DRB1 alleles and the fewest for HLA-C alleles. In the study, around 160 TCR beta chains were listed as associated with cytomegalovirus. In an earlier analysis of fewer than 700 of the donors, most TCR beta V segments appeared in productive rearrangements about 87% or about 30% of the time, broadly matching IMGT annotations. The authors suggested that the approach could potentially be extended to other disease states and immunological phenotypes. The classifier was reported to diagnose cytomegalovirus status with high specificity and sensitivity in both the original cohort and the validation cohort. A further reported finding was that TCR beta sequences accurately predicted the HLA-A and HLA-B alleles for most subjects in the first cohort. According to a later analysis, most CMV-associated TCR beta chains appeared to be HLA-restricted, and the HLA associations seemed to be driven largely by CMV exposure. Presence/absence analyses assumed roughly uniform sequencing depth across donors, an assumption that may not hold. When HLA alleles, especially DR and DQ, strongly co-occurred, TCR associations were difficult to assign to individual alleles. The only immune exposure information available for the cohort was CMV serostatus.

Library creation used the immunoSEQ multiplex PCR assay. The multiplex PCR relied on a mix of 60 forward primers for TCR Vbeta segments and 13 reverse primers for TCR Jbeta segments. The CDR3 region of rearranged TCR beta genes was amplified from genomic DNA by a multiplex PCR assay. On the Illumina HiSeq System, the amplified TCR beta libraries were sequenced as 87-base-pair reads. Per the original workflow: A later analysis counted tens of millions of unique TCR beta chains across the 700 or so repertoires, and some 11 million of these chains were shared by at least two donors. A nearest-neighbor algorithm error-corrected the raw reads and collapsed the reads into unique sequences, merging closely related sequences to remove PCR and sequencing errors. Alignment of CDR3 sequences to IMGT reference sequences was used to assign V, D and J gene segments. Each retained sequence needed at least a six-nucleotide match to both a V gene segment and a J gene segment. A rearrangement was called productive if the CDR3 had no stop codons and remained in frame with V and J, and every other rearrangement was called non-productive. CDR3 was defined by IMGT convention, running from the second conserved V-encoded cysteine to the conserved J-encoded phenylalanine. Sequences without an unambiguous match to a single V gene segment were excluded from the earlier analysis of 587 of the donors. An earlier analysis of 500 to 700 of the donors classified V segments as functional when productive rearrangements were above 56.7% and as segregating when the standard deviation between donors was above 5%. A statistical classification framework was developed to diagnose cytomegalovirus status using the catalog of TCR beta chain sequences. A later analysis assigned V and J genes by comparing TCR nucleotide sequences with IMGT/GENE-DB human TR gene sequences. In a later analysis, CDR3 sequences and most-parsimonious VDJ recombination scenarios were assigned using the TCRdist pipeline. In a later analysis, each TCR beta chain was defined by its CDR3 amino acid sequence together with its V-gene family, and reads lacking a unique V-gene family were excluded. As a way to deal with suspected cross-contamination and a sequencing artifact, a later analysis dropped under 600 nucleotide sequences that were highly shared and had low generation probability. In a later analysis, a clonal expansion index for each public chain was calculated from normalized within-repertoire ranks of inferred template counts. A later analysis computed generation probabilities with a VDJ recombination model fitted to out-of-frame rearrangements, and checked the results against IGoR. A later analysis scored TCR-TCR, TCR-HLA and TCR-CMV co-occurrence with hypergeometric tests, applying a repertoire-size bias correction to TCR pairs. To estimate false discovery rates, a later analysis permuted the HLA or CMV assignments 20 times. A later analysis grouped co-occurring TCRs with DBSCAN, adding TCRdist sequence similarity when clustering within HLA-allele-positive subsets. For co-occurrence clustering, repertoires with fewer than 30,000 or more than 120,000 public chains were excluded, along with roughly 5 repertoires with anomalous nucleotide sharing. Not all clones reach the TCRdb copy of this immuneACCESS table, which keeps in-frame sequences only. Checked studies attribute under half of the gap to unresolved V genes and leave the rest unexplained. V and J calls plus clone size are reproduced from that table; the DNA served to infer D and trimming. Present in this sample are fewer than 110,000 clones, around 76% of which were seen just once. Jointly, the top ten make up approximately 2.5% of the sample.

On this clone: There is no known antigen for this receptor. No base quality values were provided; no much bigger clone lies one nucleotide off.

The cohort consisted of 600 to 700 healthy bone marrow donors. At the time of sampling, all cohort members were nominally healthy, though unrecorded immune exposures were likely present. The donor was CMV seropositive and was included in the group of some 290 seropositive cohort members. Each donor provided a peripheral blood sample, and peripheral blood mononuclear cells were used for TCR beta sequencing. The Qiagen DNeasy Blood Extraction Kit was used to extract genomic DNA from the blood cell samples. The receptor was isolated from a man under 40 in good health and CMV-seropositive. The sample comprised PBMCs.

DNA sequence: TGTGCCAGCAGGGGGGGACAGGAGAGAGGCTACACCTTC. The translation is CASRGGQERGYTF. Recombination connected TRBV7-2 to TRBJ1-2; the junction holds 8 bases that match TRBD1. Taken from the germline V gene, the CDR1 and CDR2 loops are SGHTA and FQGNSA. V has 6 bases trimmed and J has 8 bases trimmed; junction bases matching no gene number 8. The CDR3 spans 13 residues, from the cysteine through the phenylalanine. Here the CDR3 DNA is all that survives: 39 bases in frame from base 1.